This TCR beta chain was captured in a study of T cells expressing NK-cell markers (TCRdb year 2020). Background for the entire study: In sorted CD3+CD56+NKG2C+, CD3+CD56+NKG2C- and CD3+CD56-NKG2C+ T-cell subsets from several donors, TCR beta-chain repertoires were profiled. Of the eight sequenced donors, seven were found to be HCMV-seropositive and one was found to be HCMV-seronegative. Randomly selected healthy volunteers, three men and five women, were used as the eight sequenced donors. Illumina HiSeq 2000/2500, MiSeq or NextSeq was used to sequence libraries as 2 x 150 bp reads. The research as a whole found: In several donors, the dominant CD3+CD56+NKG2C+ clonotypes were found to rank among the top 10 CD8+ clonotypes and to make up about 1.0-7.5% of CD8+ T cells. Those dominant clonotypes were again the most abundant among CD3+CD56-NKG2C+ cells in a few donors, at about 28.3-60.1%. Whether the expanded NKG2C-expressing T cell clones were specific for HCMV antigens remained unclear.

TCRdb records Illumina HiSeq 2000 as the sequencer. TCR beta cDNA libraries were made by 5'RACE template switching that added a universal primer site and unique molecular identifiers. cDNA synthesis was primed from the TCR beta constant segment, followed by two successive PCR amplification steps. Per the source publication's procedure: Reads were demultiplexed and grouped by UMI with MIGEC, and clonotypes were assembled and quantified with MiTCR. To exclude erroneous sequences, only TCR cDNA sequences supported by at least two reads were retained. The tcR package was used for downstream repertoire analysis, and clonotypes were matched across fractions by CDR3 nucleotide sequence plus V segment. VDJmatch was used to annotate antigen specificity against VDJdb, with one amino acid substitution in CDR3 permitted. The reads, reprocessed by TCRdb, yield one row per CDR3 protein sequence and no DNA. These V and J calls rely on TCRdb rather than the paper's analysis. This sample's table has entries for hundreds of thousands of distinct CDR3 sequences. 7.3% of the sample comes from the top ten.

The germline V gene provides CDR1 ENHRY and CDR2 SYGVKD. Counted from cysteine to phenylalanine, this CDR3 has 16 amino acids. Nucleotide data are not available. With respect to this clonotype: Its antigen is unknown.

A commercial ELISA kit detecting HCMV-specific IgG in serum was used to determine HCMV serostatus. Peripheral blood mononuclear cells were isolated from blood by Ficoll density gradient centrifugation. Sequencing used blood T cells: a sorted CD56 or NKG2C T cell subset, CD4+ or CD8+ T cells, or bulk PBMC T cells (not recorded which). The V and J genes are TRBV10-3 and TRBJ2-1; TCRdb selects TRBD2, and the lack of DNA leaves this call unchecked. This receptor was identified in a woman between 18 and 75 years old in good health. The CDR3 protein is CAIRDPGLAEVNEQFF.